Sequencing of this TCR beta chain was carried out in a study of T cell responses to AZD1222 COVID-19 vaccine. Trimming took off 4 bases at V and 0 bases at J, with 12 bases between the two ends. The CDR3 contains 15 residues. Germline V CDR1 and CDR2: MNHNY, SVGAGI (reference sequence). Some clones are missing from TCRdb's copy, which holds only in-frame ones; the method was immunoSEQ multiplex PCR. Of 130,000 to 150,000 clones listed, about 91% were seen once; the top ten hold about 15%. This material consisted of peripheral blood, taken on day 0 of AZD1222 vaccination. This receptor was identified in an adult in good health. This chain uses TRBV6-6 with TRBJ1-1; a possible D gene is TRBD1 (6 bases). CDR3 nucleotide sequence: TGTGCCAGCAGTTGGGGAGGGGGTATGAACACTGAAGCTTTCTTT. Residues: CASSWGGGMNTEAFF.